This T cell receptor (beta chain) was sequenced in a study of HIV-infected patients and healthy controls. cDNA was made from about 510 ng RNA using alpha and beta constant primers. Using multiplexing indices, alpha and beta chain libraries were generated apart by chain-specific third strand synthesis. A single primer pair per chain amplified all rearrangements, with per-molecule barcodes. Ligation attached cDNA to a 5' RACE adapter that carried a random hexamer and SP2 site. Second strand synthesis was primed from the SP2 site. Using its own MiXCR run on the 5' RACE reads, TCRdb lists one record per CDR3 protein. The sample has roughly 25,000 distinct CDR3 sequences; under 9.5% are singletons. The table lists this clonotype with many counts. Antigen unknown. The repertoire came from unfractionated whole blood and reflected all unsorted peripheral T cells. The CDR3 is made up of 18 amino acids. Trimming took 6 bases from V and 0 from J, leaving 23 bases between them. Germline V gives CDR1 SGHAT, CDR2 FQNNGV.

Broader study findings: Compared with untreated HIV+ repertoires, healthy controls showed roughly threefold more distinct CDR3s and higher Shannon diversity.

The rearrangement links TRBV11-2 to TRBJ1-1, with D perhaps matching TRBD1 (5 bases). The sequenced sample consisted of blood. This sequence was found in an adult in good health. The CDR3 DNA sequence: TGTGCCAGCAGGCCTATACGAGGGGTAGGCGCAATGAACACTGAAGCTTTCTTT. Amino acids: CASRPIRGVGAMNTEAFF.